This T cell receptor (beta chain) was identified in a study of cytotoxic CD8 clonotypes in ibrutinib-treated CLL. Background on the study: Responses: some 25 partial, 2 complete; after median around 70 months, around 15 stayed remitted, around twelve progressed. General observations from the study: Public clonotypes were seen rarely and were contracted or stable on treatment. Researchers report that baseline clonality outpaced age-matched healthy donors and tracked circulating CD8+ T-cell counts.

Germline V gene data show CDR1 as WNHNN and CDR2 as SYGVQD (reference sequence). The V and J ends lost 4 bases and 6 bases, in that order; junction bases with no gene match: 2. This CDR3 has 14 amino acids. TCRdb keeps only in-frame clones here, not all; method: immunoSEQ multiplex PCR. The table records around 60,000 clones, approximately 57% of them present only once. In regard to this clone: Its antigen is still unknown.

The receptor was derived from a human donor with chronic lymphocytic leukemia. This specimen consisted of PBMCs, obtained after 12 months of ibrutinib treatment. The genes are TRBV10-1 and TRBJ2-1; 11 positions match TRBD1. In nucleotides, the CDR3 is TGCGCCAGCAGTGCCGGGACAGGGGGCAATGAGCAGTTCTTC. This gives the protein CASSAGTGGNEQFF.